A single T cell receptor beta chain is shown here with its context. These data are taken from a study of T-cell reconstitution after alpha-beta-depleted transplantation in children. During its preparation, the TCRbeta library received unique molecular identifiers. A single record per CDR3 protein comes from TCRdb applying MiXCR to the PCR reads. The data contain approximately 1,000,000 distinct CDR3 sequences, roughly 29% of them singletons. V was trimmed by 4 bases and J by 8 bases, leaving 6 bases between them. Germline assignment: CDR1 MGHDK and CDR2 SYGVNS. The CDR3 runs to 10 residues. Sequenced material: PBMCs, mostly from graft donor cells, taken 360 days after TCRalphabeta/CD19-depleted stem cell transplant. This chain connects TRBV25-1 to TRBJ2-7, with D unclear. The receptor was derived from a boy younger than two who had a stem cell transplant for SCID, so the T cells may come from the graft donor. The CDR3 protein is CASSGQKQYF. The CDR3 nucleotides read TGTGCCAGCAGTGGGCAGAAGCAGTACTTC.